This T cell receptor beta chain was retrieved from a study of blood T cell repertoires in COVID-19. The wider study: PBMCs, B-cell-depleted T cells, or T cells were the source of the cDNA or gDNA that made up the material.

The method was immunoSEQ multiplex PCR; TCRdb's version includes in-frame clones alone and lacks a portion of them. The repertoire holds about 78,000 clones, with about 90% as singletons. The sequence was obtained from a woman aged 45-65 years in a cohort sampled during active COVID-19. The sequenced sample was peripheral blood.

Written as DNA, the CDR3 is TGTGCCAGCGGCGCCCCACTAGCGGTTAGCACAGATACGCAGTATTTT. It specifies CASGAPLAVSTDTQYF. The gene calls are TRBV2 and TRBJ2-3; TRBD2 matches 8 bases. The J segment lost 0 bases and the V segment lost 8 bases, leaving 10 bases of the junction unmatched. CDR1 is SNHLY and CDR2 is FYNNEI in the germline V gene. The CDR3 loop spans 16 amino acids.